This T cell receptor beta chain is drawn from a study of blood T cell repertoires in COVID-19. V shed 11 bases and J shed 8 bases, with 9 bases lying between them. There are 9 residues in the CDR3. Germline CDR1 and CDR2: SNHLY and FYNNEI. This table comes from immunoSEQ multiplex PCR, and its TCRdb copy is limited to in-frame clones, with some not included. The table has some 260,000 clones, around 80% seen once. What was sequenced was PBMCs or T cells enriched from blood (not recorded which). This chain links TRBV2 with TRBJ1-1; D not certain. This receptor was taken from a young man with acute COVID-19. The CDR3 nucleotides are TGTGCCCTAACGGAGGAAGCTTTCTTT. The encoded protein is CALTEEAFF.